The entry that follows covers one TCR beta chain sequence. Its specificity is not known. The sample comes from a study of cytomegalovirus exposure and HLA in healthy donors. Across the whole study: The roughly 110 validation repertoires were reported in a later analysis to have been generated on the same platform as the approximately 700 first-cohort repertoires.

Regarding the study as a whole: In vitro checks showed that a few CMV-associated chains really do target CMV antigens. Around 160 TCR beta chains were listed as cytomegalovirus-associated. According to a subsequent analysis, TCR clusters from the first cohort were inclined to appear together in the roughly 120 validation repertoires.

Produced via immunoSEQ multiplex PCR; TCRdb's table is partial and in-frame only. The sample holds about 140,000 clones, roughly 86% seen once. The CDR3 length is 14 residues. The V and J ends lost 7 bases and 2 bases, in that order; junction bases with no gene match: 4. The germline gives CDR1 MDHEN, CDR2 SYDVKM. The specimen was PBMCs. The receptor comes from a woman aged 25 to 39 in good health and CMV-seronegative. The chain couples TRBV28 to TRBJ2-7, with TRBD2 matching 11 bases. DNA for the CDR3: TGTGCCAGCACCTTAGCGGGGGGGACCTACGAGCAGTACTTC. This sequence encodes CASTLAGGTYEQYF. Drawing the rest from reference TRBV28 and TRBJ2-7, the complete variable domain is DVKVTQSSRYLVKRTGEKVFLECVQDMDHENMFWYRQDPGLGLRLIYFSYDVKMKEKGDIPEGYSVSREKKERFSLILESASTNQTSMYLCASTLAGGTYEQYFGPGTRLTVT.